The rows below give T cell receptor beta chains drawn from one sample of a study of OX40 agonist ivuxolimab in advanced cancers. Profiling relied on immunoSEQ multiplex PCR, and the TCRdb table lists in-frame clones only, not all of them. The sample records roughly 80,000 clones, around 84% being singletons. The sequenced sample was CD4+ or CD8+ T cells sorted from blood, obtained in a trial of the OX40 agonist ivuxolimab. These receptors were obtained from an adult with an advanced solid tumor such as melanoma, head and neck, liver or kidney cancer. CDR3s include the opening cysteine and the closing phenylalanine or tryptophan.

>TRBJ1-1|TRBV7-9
CASSRGFTEAFF
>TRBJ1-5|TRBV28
CASSFRRGNQPQHF
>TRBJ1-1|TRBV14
CASSPRLGQVYTEAFF
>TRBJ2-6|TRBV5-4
CASSLGGSAGANVLTF
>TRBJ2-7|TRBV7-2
CASSLRYEQYF
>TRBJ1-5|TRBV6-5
CASTRGSNQPQHF
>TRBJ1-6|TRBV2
CASNTGSLHNSPLHF
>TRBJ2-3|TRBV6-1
CASSEAMAGMRSTQYF
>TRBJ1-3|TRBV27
CASSLGPTLSGNTIYF
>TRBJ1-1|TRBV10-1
CASSEDNTEAFF
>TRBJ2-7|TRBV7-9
CASSLVAYEQYF
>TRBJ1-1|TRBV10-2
CASSSGTVLGGLKTEAFF
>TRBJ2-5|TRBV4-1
CASSQALRGARSETQYF
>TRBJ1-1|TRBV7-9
CASSLVIGQQDTEAFF
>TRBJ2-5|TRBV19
CASSIRTSGQETQYF
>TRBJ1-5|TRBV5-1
CASSLGETNNQPQHF
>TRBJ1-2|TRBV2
CASSEGGRLYGYTF